This T cell receptor beta chain was documented in a study of T-cell reconstitution after alpha-beta-depleted transplantation in children. This clonotype has a count of ten or more. A junction end diverges from the germline sequence, so it may reflect a read error. CDR1 is SGHDT, CDR2 YYEEEE, per germline. CDR3 length equals 12 residues. Unique molecular identifiers were incorporated into the prepared TCRbeta library. TCRdb reprocessed the PCR reads with MiXCR, giving one entry per CDR3 protein. Here the sample spans roughly 500,000 distinct CDR3 sequences, roughly a tenth being singletons. The input for sequencing was PBMCs, taken before TCRalphabeta/CD19-depleted stem cell transplant. The sequence derives from a child aged 2 to 10 with inherited bone marrow failure, due to receive a stem cell transplant. The chain has TRBV5-6 and TRBJ2-7; perhaps TRBD2 as D (6 bases). CDR3 in DNA: TGTGCCAGCCCGACCCCTTCGGGCAGGGAGGAATTC. This encodes CASPTPSGREEF.